The present T cell receptor (beta chain) was sequenced within a study of CD8 T cells in Susac syndrome. Reverse transcription of roughly 0.45 to 1 ug RNA was performed with random hexamers. TCRdb re-called the immunoSEQ multiplex PCR reads with MiXCR, one entry per CDR3 protein. The data contain around 300,000 distinct CDR3 sequences, about 88% of them seen just once; the ten biggest clones take up around 0.18%. Germline V gives CDR1 LGHNA, CDR2 YSLEER. The V end was cut by 0 bases, the J end by 12 bases, with 24 bases between. The CDR3 length is 17 residues. Stable or active relapsing-remitting multiple sclerosis, untreated and meeting revised McDonald criteria, defined the controls. The authors negatively isolated CD8+ and CD4+ T cells and FACS-enriched TEMRA cells.

This sequence was found in a human donor with multiple sclerosis. Sequencing was performed on CD8+ T cells from PBMCs. The genes are TRBV4-3 and TRBJ2-1; D may match TRBD1 or TRBD2 (5 bases each). In DNA, the CDR3 is TGCGCCAGCAGCCAAGATCTGGGACGGGACGGTTCCGTATGGCAGTTCTTC. As protein: CASSQDLGRDGSVWQFF.